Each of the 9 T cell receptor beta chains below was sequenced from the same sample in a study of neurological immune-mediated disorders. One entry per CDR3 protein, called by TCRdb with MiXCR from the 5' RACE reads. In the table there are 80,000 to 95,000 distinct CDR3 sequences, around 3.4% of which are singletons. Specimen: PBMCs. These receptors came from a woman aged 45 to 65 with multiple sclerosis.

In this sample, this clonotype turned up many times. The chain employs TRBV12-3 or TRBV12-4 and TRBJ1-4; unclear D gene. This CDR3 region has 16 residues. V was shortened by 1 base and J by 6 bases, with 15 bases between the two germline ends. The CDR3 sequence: CASSLEVWRKHEKLFF. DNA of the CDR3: TGTGCCAGCAGTTTAGAGGTCTGGAGGAAACATGAAAAACTGTTTTTT.

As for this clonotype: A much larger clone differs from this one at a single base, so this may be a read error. CDR3 in DNA: TGTGCCAGCAGTCCCGGGACAGTGTCTGCGTACGAGCAGTACTTC. It yields the protein CASSPGTVSAYEQYF. This chain uses TRBV27 with TRBJ2-7; TRBD1 agrees at 7 bases. The CDR3 is 15 residues long. V shed 5 bases and J 4 bases; nucleotides not matched to a gene: 11. Germline V gene data show CDR1 as MNHEY and CDR2 as SMNVEV (reference sequence).

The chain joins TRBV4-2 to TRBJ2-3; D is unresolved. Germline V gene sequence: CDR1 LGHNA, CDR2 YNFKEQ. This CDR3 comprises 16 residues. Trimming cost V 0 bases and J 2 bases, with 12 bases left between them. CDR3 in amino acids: CASSQERVALTDTQYF. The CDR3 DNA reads TGTGCCAGCAGCCAAGAAAGGGTAGCACTCACAGATACGCAGTATTTT.

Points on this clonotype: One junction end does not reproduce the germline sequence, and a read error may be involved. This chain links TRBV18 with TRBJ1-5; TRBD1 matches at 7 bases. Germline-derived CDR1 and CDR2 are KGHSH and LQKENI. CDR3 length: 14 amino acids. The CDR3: CASSPTGSNQHQHF. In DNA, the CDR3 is TGTGCCAGCTCACCGACAGGGAGCAATCAGCACCAGCATTTT.

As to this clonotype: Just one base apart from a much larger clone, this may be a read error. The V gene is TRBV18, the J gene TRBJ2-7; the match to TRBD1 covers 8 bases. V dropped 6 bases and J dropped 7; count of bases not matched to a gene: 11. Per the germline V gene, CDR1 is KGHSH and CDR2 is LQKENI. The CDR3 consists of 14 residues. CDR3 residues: CASSPRTGLEEQYF. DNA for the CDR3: TGTGCCAGCTCCCCCCGGACAGGGTTAGAAGAGCAGTACTTC.

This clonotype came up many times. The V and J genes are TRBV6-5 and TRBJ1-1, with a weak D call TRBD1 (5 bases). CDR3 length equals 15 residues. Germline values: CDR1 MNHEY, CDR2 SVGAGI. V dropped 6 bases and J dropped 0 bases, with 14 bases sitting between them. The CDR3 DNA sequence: TGTGCCAGCAGGACCTCAGGGTATATGAACACTGAAGCTTTCTTT. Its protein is CASRTSGYMNTEAFF.

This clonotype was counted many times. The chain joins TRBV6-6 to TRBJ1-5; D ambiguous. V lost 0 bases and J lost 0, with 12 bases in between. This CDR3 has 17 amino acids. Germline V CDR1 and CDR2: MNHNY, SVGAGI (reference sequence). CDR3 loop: CASSYSITPYSNQPQHF. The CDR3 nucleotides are TGTGCCAGCAGTTACTCGATAACACCCTATAGCAATCAGCCCCAGCATTTT.

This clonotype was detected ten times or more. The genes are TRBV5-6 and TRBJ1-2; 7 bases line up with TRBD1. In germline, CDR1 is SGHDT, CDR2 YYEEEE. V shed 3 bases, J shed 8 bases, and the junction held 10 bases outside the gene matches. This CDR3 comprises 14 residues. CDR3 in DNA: TGTGCCAGCAGCTCCGACAGACAGGGTAGGGGCTACACCTTC. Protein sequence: CASSSDRQGRGYTF.

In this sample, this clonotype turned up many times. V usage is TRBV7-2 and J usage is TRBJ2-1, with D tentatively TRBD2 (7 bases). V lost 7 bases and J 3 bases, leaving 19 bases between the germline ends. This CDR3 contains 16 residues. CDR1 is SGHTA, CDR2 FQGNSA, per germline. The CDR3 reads CASTTGGGGHYNEQFF. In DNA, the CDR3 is TGTGCCAGCACCACGGGGGGCGGGGGCCACTACAATGAGCAGTTCTTC.